One and the same sample provided the 29 T cell receptor beta chains below, sequenced in a study of cytomegalovirus exposure and HLA in healthy donors. The study ran its PCR with 60 Vbeta and 13 Jbeta primers. The method was immunoSEQ multiplex PCR; TCRdb's version includes in-frame clones alone and lacks a portion of them. Among over 130,000 clones listed, 65% to 85% were seen once. The sequenced sample consisted of PBMCs. Receptors were obtained from a man in his forties or fifties in good health and CMV-seronegative.

The rearrangement joins TRBV28 to TRBJ1-6, with a weak D call TRBD1 (5 bases). The CDR3 has 15 residues. V was clipped by 1 base and J by 7 bases, with 11 bases between them. Germline loops: CDR1 MDHEN, CDR2 SYDVKM. The CDR3: CASSLYGRVNSPLHF. The CDR3 bases are TGTGCCAGCAGTTTATATGGCAGGGTGAATTCACCCCTCCACTTT. Supplemented by reference TRBV28 and TRBJ1-6, the full variable domain reads DVKVTQSSRYLVKRTGEKVFLECVQDMDHENMFWYRQDPGLGLRLIYFSYDVKMKEKGDIPEGYSVSREKKERFSLILESASTNQTSMYLCASSLYGRVNSPLHFGNGTRLTVT.

This chain uses TRBV27 with TRBJ1-2; 11 bases are a match to TRBD1. CDR1 and CDR2 from the germline V gene are MNHEY and SMNVEV (reference sequence). This CDR3 is built from 15 residues. V shed 5 bases and J 5 bases; nucleotides not matched to a gene: 7. Written as DNA, the CDR3 is TGTGCCAGCAGTCTGGCCCGGGACAGGGGGTATGGCTACACCTTC. Translating it yields CASSLARDRGYGYTF.

The genes are TRBV27 and TRBJ1-1; D might be TRBD1 (6 bases). This CDR3 is 14 amino acids long. The ends were cut back, 3 bases at V and 1 base at J, with 9 bases in the middle. Germline assignment: CDR1 MNHEY and CDR2 SMNVEV (reference sequence). CDR3 DNA sequence: TGTGCCAGCAGTTTGTCGACAGGGAACACTGAAGCTTTCTTT. It encodes CASSLSTGNTEAFF.

V and J are TRBV5-3 and TRBJ1-3; no reliable D call. TRBV5-3 is identified as an open reading frame with a role that is uncertain. The germline V and J ends were trimmed by 4 bases and 0 bases, with 11 bases remaining between them. This CDR3 has 15 amino acids. The CDR3 DNA follows: TGTGCCAGAAGCCTCGGACTTAGCTCTGGAAACACCATATATTTT. This translates into CARSLGLSSGNTIYF.

The chain has TRBV7-9 and TRBJ1-5, with 11 bases that match TRBD1. V shed 4 bases, J shed 7 bases, and the junction held 3 bases outside the gene matches. This CDR3 is built from 14 residues. Germline CDR1 is SEHNR and CDR2 is FQNEAQ (reference sequence). The CDR3 region is CASSSGTGGQPQHF. For the CDR3, the DNA is TGTGCCAGCAGCTCGGGGACAGGGGGGCAGCCCCAGCATTTT.

The chain combines TRBV18 with TRBJ2-3; D call uncertain. This CDR3 spans 16 amino acids. Germline V gives CDR1 KGHSH, CDR2 LQKENI. V lost 3 bases to trimming and J lost 2 bases, with 15 bases between them. As DNA, the CDR3 is TGTGCCAGCTCACCTTCTTTCACTATATCCACAGATACGCAGTATTTT. Residues: CASSPSFTISTDTQYF.

This clone was seen a handful of times. The chain joins TRBV2 to TRBJ2-6; TRBD1 matches at 7 bases. The CDR3 runs 17 residues. V lost 4 bases, J lost 0 bases, and 6 bases stayed unmatched. CDR1 SNHLY and CDR2 FYNNEI come from the germline V gene. This CDR3 is CASSGWTGSSGANVLTF. The DNA of the CDR3 is TGTGCCAGCAGTGGGTGGACAGGATCCTCTGGGGCCAACGTCCTGACTTTC. Together with reference TRBV2 and TRBJ2-6, the CDR3 gives the full variable domain: EPEVTQTPSHQVTQMGQEVILRCVPISNHLYFYWYRQILGQKVEFLVSFYNNEISEKSEIFDDQFSVERPDGSNFTLKIRSTKLEDSAMYFCASSGWTGSSGANVLTFGAGSRLTVL.

This chain uses TRBV7-9 with TRBJ2-1; 7 positions match TRBD2. The CDR3 extends over 15 amino acids. V gave up 3 bases and J gave up 7 bases; unmatched junction bases: 9. Germline loops: CDR1 SEHNR, CDR2 FQNEAQ (reference sequence). This CDR3 reads CASSFSAQGGNEQFF. DNA of the CDR3: TGTGCCAGCAGCTTCTCGGCTCAGGGAGGGAATGAGCAGTTCTTC. Looking up the rest from reference TRBV7-9 and TRBJ2-1 gives the full variable domain: DTGVSQNPRHKITKRGQNVTFRCDPISEHNRLYWYRQTLGQGPEFLTYFQNEAQLEKSRLLSDRFSAERPKGSFSTLEIQRTEQGDSAMYLCASSFSAQGGNEQFFGPGTRLTVL.

The chain is built from TRBV14 and TRBJ2-2, with 8 bases identical to TRBD1. The germline gives CDR1 SGHDN, CDR2 FVKESK. The CDR3 is made up of 17 amino acids. Losses at the gene ends were 2 bases for V and 6 bases for J; bases not matched to a gene: 11. This chain's CDR3 is CASSQSTGDSNAGELFF. In DNA, the CDR3 is TGTGCCAGCAGCCAATCGACAGGGGACTCTAACGCCGGGGAGCTGTTTTTT.

This clone was detected once. CDR3 in amino acids: CASSLLYSSYNEQFF. The CDR3 DNA follows: TGTGCCAGCAGCTTGCTCTATAGCTCCTACAATGAGCAGTTCTTC. V usage is TRBV7-7 and J usage is TRBJ2-1, with D unclear. The germline V and J ends were trimmed by 3 bases and 0 bases, with 9 bases remaining between them. Germline CDR1 reads SSHAT; CDR2 reads FNYEAQ (reference sequence). CDR3 size: 15 residues. Complete variable domain (other parts from reference TRBV7-7 and TRBJ2-1): GAGVSQSPRYKVTKRGQDVTLRCDPISSHATLYWYQQALGQGPEFLTYFNYEAQPDKSGLPSDRFSAERPEGSISTLTIQRTEQRDSAMYRCASSLLYSSYNEQFFGPGTRLTVL.

The J gene is TRBJ2-5, the V gene TRBV6-1; D ambiguous. In germline, CDR1 is MNHNS, CDR2 SASEGT. The CDR3 is 11 residues long. The germline V and J ends were trimmed by 10 bases and 1 base, with 7 bases remaining between them. The CDR3 DNA is TGTGCCACCCAAATCCAAGAGACCCAGTACTTC. Protein product: CATQIQETQYF.

The gene calls are TRBV4-1 and TRBJ1-5; no firm D call. Germline CDR1 MGHRA, CDR2 YSYEKL. Trimming cost V 3 bases and J 7 bases, with 13 bases left between them. The CDR3 length is 14 residues. CDR3: CASSHRTGGQPQHF. CDR3 DNA: TGCGCCAGCAGCCATAGGACCGGAGGGCAGCCCCAGCATTTT.

The chain joins TRBV21-1 to TRBJ2-4; TRBD1 is the table's D call and was not checked against the DNA. TRBV21-1 is deemed a pseudogene. This CDR3 has 18 amino acids. This chain's CDR3 is CASSKVMRGQGIKNIQYF. DNA of the CDR3: TGTGCCAGCAGCAAGGTGATGAGAGGACAGGGAATCAAAAACATTCAGTACTTC.

V usage is TRBV5-4 and J usage is TRBJ2-5; TRBD2 matches at 8 bases. The CDR3 spans 15 residues. CDR1 and CDR2 from the germline V gene are SGHNT and YYREEE (reference sequence). V dropped 0 bases and J dropped 3; count of bases not matched to a gene: 4. The CDR3 DNA follows: TGTGCCAGCAGCTTGGAAAATAGCGGGGAAGAGACCCAGTACTTC. Protein sequence: CASSLENSGEETQYF. Full variable domain (remainder filled in from reference TRBV5-4 and TRBJ2-5): ETGVTQSPTHLIKTRGQQVTLRCSSQSGHNTVSWYQQALGQGPQFIFQYYREEENGRGNFPPRFSGLQFPNYSSELNVNALELDDSALYLCASSLENSGEETQYFGPGTRLLVL.

The chain couples TRBV19 to TRBJ2-3; 12 positions match TRBD2. The CDR3 is 16 residues long. CDR1 is LNHDA, CDR2 SQIVND, per germline (reference sequence). J lost 4 bases, V lost 1 base, and 3 bases had no gene match. The CDR3 DNA follows: TGTGCCAGTAGTATAGGGCTAGCGGGAGGGGCAGATACGCAGTATTTT. Translation gives CASSIGLAGGADTQYF.

This chain connects TRBV12-5 to TRBJ2-1; 8 nucleotides line up with TRBD1. This CDR3 spans 14 amino acids. In germline, CDR1 is LGHNT, CDR2 FRNRAP. Trimming removed 7 bases from V and 2 bases from J; junction bases left unmatched: 4. The CDR3 coding sequence is TGTGCTAGTGCTCCGGGACAGGCCTACAATGAGCAGTTCTTC. Its protein is CASAPGQAYNEQFF.

The chain carries TRBV30 and TRBJ1-1, with D perhaps matching TRBD1 (5 bases). V lost 4 bases to trimming and J lost 1 base, with 16 bases between them. CDR1 and CDR2 (germline): GTSNPN, SVGIG (reference sequence). CDR3 length: 15 amino acids. The CDR3 is CAWTPFIGANTEAFF. The DNA of the CDR3 is TGTGCCTGGACTCCCTTTATTGGGGCGAACACTGAAGCTTTCTTT.

This clone was found once. At one end the junction does not follow the germline gene, possibly because of a read error. The chain recombines TRBV7-9 with TRBJ2-5; 7 nucleotides agree with TRBD1. CDR3 length equals 12 residues. The germline gives CDR1 SEHNR, CDR2 FQNEAQ (reference sequence). CDR3 protein: CSSSLIPGGQYF. The DNA for the CDR3 is TGTTCCAGCAGCTTAATCCCAGGGGGCCAGTACTTC.

The chain joins TRBV5-8 to TRBJ2-2, with TRBD1 matching 7 bases. Germline V lookup: CDR1 SGHTS, CDR2 YDEGEE. The CDR3 runs 14 residues. J gave up 4 bases and V 4 bases, and 4 bases lay outside the gene matches. DNA of the CDR3: TGTGCCAGCAGCCGCAGGGGGATCACCGGGGAGCTGTTTTTT. It codes for CASSRRGITGELFF.

V and J are TRBV30 and TRBJ2-7, with a weak D call TRBD2 (5 bases). Trimming took off 2 bases at V and 1 base at J, with 6 bases between the two ends. This CDR3 is built from 12 residues. Germline CDR1 reads GTSNPN; CDR2 reads SVGIG (reference sequence). CDR3 DNA: TGTGCCTGGAGTCCGGGATCCTACGAGCAGTACTTC. Protein sequence: CAWSPGSYEQYF.

The CDR3 reads CASSLLSLRAGPNTGELFF. The CDR3 DNA follows: TGCGCCAGCAGCCTCCTCTCTCTGAGGGCAGGACCGAACACCGGGGAGCTGTTTTTT. J is TRBJ2-2 and V is TRBV4-1; a weak D match, TRBD2 (5 bases). Germline V lookup: CDR1 MGHRA, CDR2 YSYEKL. The CDR3 spans 19 residues. V lost 4 bases and J lost 0, with 21 bases in between.

This sequence joins TRBV4-1 and TRBJ1-2; 7 bases map to TRBD1. V shed 4 bases, J shed 3 bases, and the junction held 8 bases outside the gene matches. The CDR3 totals 15 residues. Per the germline V gene, CDR1 is MGHRA and CDR2 is YSYEKL. CDR3 loop: CASSLTLTGHYGYTF. For the CDR3, the DNA is TGCGCCAGCAGCCTTACTCTGACAGGGCACTATGGCTACACCTTC.

The chain carries TRBV6-5 and TRBJ1-1; no firm D call. The V end was cut by 7 bases, the J end by 0 bases, with 12 bases between. The V gene's germline CDR1 is MNHEY and CDR2 SVGAGI. The CDR3 spans 14 residues. The CDR3 sequence: CASINRGVNTEAFF. DNA for the CDR3: TGTGCCAGCATTAATCGGGGAGTGAACACTGAAGCTTTCTTT.

This clone is a singleton in its sample. The chain carries TRBV30 and TRBJ2-1; no clear D gene. Trimming shortened V by 5 bases and J by 1 base, and 12 bases separated the two germline ends. This CDR3 has 14 residues. Per germline, CDR1 GTSNPN and CDR2 SVGIG (reference sequence). The CDR3 sequence: CAWALGGSYNEQFF. The CDR3, as DNA: TGTGCCTGGGCCCTAGGTGGTTCCTACAATGAGCAGTTCTTC.

The genes are TRBV5-1 and TRBJ2-3; the match to TRBD2 covers 9 bases. Germline trimming cut 0 bases from V and 5 bases from J; bases unmatched to any gene: 10. The CDR3 is made up of 17 amino acids. Germline V gene lookup returns CDR1 SGHRS and CDR2 YFSETQ. The CDR3 sequence: CASSLEIAGASGDTQYF. DNA of the CDR3: TGCGCCAGCAGCTTGGAGATAGCGGGGGCGTCGGGAGATACGCAGTATTTT.

This rearrangement joins TRBV6-5 to TRBJ1-1; D perhaps matches TRBD1 (5 bases). Looked up from germline, CDR1 is MNHEY and CDR2 is SVGAGI. CDR3 size: 16 residues. V dropped 0 bases and J dropped 0 bases, with 11 bases sitting between them. CDR3 loop: CASSYSLGRVNTEAFF. In DNA, the CDR3 is TGTGCCAGCAGTTACTCCCTTGGCAGGGTGAACACTGAAGCTTTCTTT.

The chain has TRBV25-1 and TRBJ1-3; D is unclear. Per the germline V gene, CDR1 is MGHDK and CDR2 is SYGVNS. The germline V and J ends were trimmed by 3 bases and 4 bases, with 13 bases remaining between them. The CDR3 extends over 15 amino acids. The CDR3: CASSDAGWNGNTIYF. The CDR3, as DNA: TGTGCCAGCAGTGATGCGGGGTGGAACGGAAACACCATATATTTT.

The chain joins TRBV5-4 to TRBJ2-2; 7 bases match TRBD2. The germline V gene has CDR1 SGHNT and CDR2 YYREEE (reference sequence). The V and J ends lost 5 bases and 4 bases, in that order; junction bases with no gene match: 8. The CDR3 contains 15 residues. CDR3 sequence (DNA): TGTGCCAGCAGACTTACTAGCGCCGTCACCGGGGAGCTGTTTTTT. Translated: CASRLTSAVTGELFF.

The J gene is TRBJ2-5, the V gene TRBV4-1, with a possible D match to TRBD2 (5 bases). The CDR3 contains 14 residues. Germline V gene lookup returns CDR1 MGHRA and CDR2 YSYEKL. V lost 1 base, J lost 5 bases, and 11 bases lay in between. The CDR3 nucleotides read TGCGCCAGCAGCCAAGGAGGGTTCGGCGAGACCCAGTACTTC. It encodes CASSQGGFGETQYF.